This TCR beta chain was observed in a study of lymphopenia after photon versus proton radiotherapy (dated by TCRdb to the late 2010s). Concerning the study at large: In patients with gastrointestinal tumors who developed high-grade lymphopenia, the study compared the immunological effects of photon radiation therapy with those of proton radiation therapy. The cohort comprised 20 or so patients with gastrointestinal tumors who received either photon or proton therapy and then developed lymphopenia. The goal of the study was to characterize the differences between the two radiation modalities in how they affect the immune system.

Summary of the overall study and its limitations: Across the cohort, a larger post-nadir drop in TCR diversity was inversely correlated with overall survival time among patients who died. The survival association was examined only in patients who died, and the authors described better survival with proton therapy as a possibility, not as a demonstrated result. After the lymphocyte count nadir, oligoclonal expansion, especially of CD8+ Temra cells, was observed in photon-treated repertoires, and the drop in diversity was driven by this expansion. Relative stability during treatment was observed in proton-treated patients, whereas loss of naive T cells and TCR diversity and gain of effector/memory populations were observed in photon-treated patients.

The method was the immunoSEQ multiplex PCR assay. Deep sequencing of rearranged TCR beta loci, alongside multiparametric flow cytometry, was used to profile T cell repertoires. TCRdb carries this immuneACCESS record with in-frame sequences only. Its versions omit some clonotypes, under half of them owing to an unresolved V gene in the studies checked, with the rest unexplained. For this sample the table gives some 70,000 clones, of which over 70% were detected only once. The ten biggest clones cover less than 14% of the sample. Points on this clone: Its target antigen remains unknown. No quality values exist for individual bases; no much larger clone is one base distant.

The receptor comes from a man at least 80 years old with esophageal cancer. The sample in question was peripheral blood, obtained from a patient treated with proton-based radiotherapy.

The DNA sequence follows: TGCGCCAGCAGCCAAGGACAGGGTTACTATGGCTACACCTTC. The resulting protein is CASSQGQGYYGYTF. Rearrangement joined TRBV4-1 to TRBJ1-2, and 7 junction bases match TRBD1. According to the germline V gene, CDR1 reads MGHRA and CDR2 reads YSYEKL. The junction shows trimming of 1 base on V and 3 bases on J, and the gene matches do not reach 2 bases of it. Reading from cysteine to phenylalanine, the CDR3 counts 14 amino acids. Kept here is only the CDR3 DNA, which spans 42 bases and is read in frame from base 1.